Below, one TCR beta chain is given with its context. Its matching antigen is unknown. The sample belongs to a study of CD8 T cells in Susac syndrome. Whole-study findings and limits: The study acknowledged a relatively small number of individuals in its TCR sequencing and HLA analysis.

RNA totalling about 0.45 to 1 ug underwent reverse transcription with random hexamers. TCR beta CDR3 was amplified by immunoSEQ covering 54 Vbeta and 13 Jbeta. One entry per CDR3 protein results from TCRdb running MiXCR on the immunoSEQ multiplex PCR reads. The repertoire holds about 250,000 distinct CDR3 sequences, around 95% seen once, with approximately 0.072% in the top ten. The sample comprised CD4+ T cells from PBMCs. The TCR sequence derives from a human donor with multiple sclerosis.

The CDR3 protein is CASMGGGDYGYTF. The CDR3 DNA is TGTGCCAGCATGGGGGGAGGGGACTATGGCTACACCTTC. The gene calls are TRBV5-4 and TRBJ1-2; TRBD1 might be the D (5 bases). CDR1 is SGHNT and CDR2 is YYREEE in the germline V gene (reference sequence). This CDR3 is built from 13 residues. V gave up 6 bases and J gave up 3 bases, with 12 bases separating them.